Listed below are T cell receptor beta chains from one sample, sequenced in a study of radiation and T cells in renal cell carcinoma. TCRdb's copy holds only in-frame clones and misses some; the assay was immunoSEQ multiplex PCR. The table records just over 15,000 clones, over 60% of them present only once. The sample in question was tumor tissue, obtained from a patient whose treatment included radiotherapy and nephrectomy. All receptors derive from a woman in her seventies with renal cell carcinoma. Both conserved end residues are part of each CDR3. The D gene is left open where the match is weak. Clone size is stated in some rows and not others, as once, few, many or a class when expanded.

clone_size j_call d_call v_call cdr3_aa cdr3_nt
- TRBJ2-7 - TRBV7-2 CASSLAWGQYEQYF TGTGCCAGCAGCTTAGCGTGGGGGCAGTACGAGCAGTACTTC
- TRBJ1-5 - TRBV2 CASSPQGNGQPQHF TGTGCCAGCAGTCCCCAGGGAAATGGTCAGCCCCAGCATTTT
few TRBJ2-7 - TRBV7-2 CASSSVDSQNYEQYF TGTGCCAGCAGCTCCGTGGACAGTCAAAACTACGAGCAGTACTTC
- TRBJ2-2 TRBD1 TRBV5-5 CASSSDRGFDTGELFF TGTGCCAGCAGCTCCGACAGGGGGTTTGACACCGGGGAGCTGTTTTTT
- TRBJ1-1 - TRBV6-1 CASSEKGAISTEAFF TGTGCCAGCAGTGAAAAAGGGGCGATAAGCACTGAAGCTTTCTTT
- TRBJ1-2 TRBD1 TRBV25-1 CASSGSPGQGDSGGYTF TGTGCCAGCAGTGGTTCACCGGGACAGGGGGACTCTGGTGGCTACACCTTC
- TRBJ2-2 TRBD1 TRBV7-7 CASSLGTGGTITGELFF TGTGCCAGCAGCCTAGGGACAGGTGGTACGATCACCGGGGAGCTGTTTTTT
- TRBJ2-5 - TRBV2 CASSDGPKETQYF TGTGCCAGCAGTGATGGACCTAAAGAGACCCAGTACTTC
- TRBJ2-3 - TRBV29-1 CSVEDPRVDTQYF TGCAGCGTTGAAGATCCAAGAGTGGATACGCAGTATTTT
few TRBJ1-5 TRBD1 TRBV7-2 CASSLSAPGGSGQPQHF TGTGCCAGCAGCTTAAGCGCCCCAGGGGGCTCGGGTCAGCCCCAGCATTTT
- TRBJ2-6 - TRBV5-4 CASSLRLSGANVLTF TGTGCCAGCAGCTTGCGCCTCTCTGGGGCCAACGTCCTGACTTTC
few TRBJ2-1 - TRBV2 CASSTLDWSSYNEQFF TGTGCCAGCAGCACCCTAGACTGGTCCTCCTACAATGAGCAGTTCTTC
- TRBJ2-5 TRBD1 TRBV9 CASSVGTGQLEETQYF TGTGCCAGCAGCGTAGGGACAGGGCAGTTAGAGGAGACCCAGTACTTC
- TRBJ2-6 - TRBV9 CASSVVGSGANVLTF TGTGCCAGCAGCGTAGTGGGGTCTGGGGCCAACGTCCTGACTTTC
- TRBJ2-3 TRBD2 TRBV2 CASSGGGVSTDTQYF TGTGCCAGCAGTGGCGGGGGGGTTAGCACAGATACGCAGTATTTT
few TRBJ1-3 - TRBV15 CATSSQRGSGNTIYF TGTGCCACCAGCTCCCAGAGGGGATCTGGAAACACCATATATTTT
- TRBJ1-2 - TRBV5-6 CASSFGGVGYGYTF TGTGCCAGCAGCTTTGGAGGGGTGGGCTATGGCTACACCTTC
few TRBJ2-3 TRBD1 TRBV7-8 CASSRTGDTQYF TGTGCCAGCAGCCGGACAGGGGATACGCAGTATTTT
- TRBJ2-1 - TRBV7-9 CASSPLPRSEQFF TGTGCCAGCAGCCCCCTTCCTAGATCTGAGCAGTTCTTC
- TRBJ1-1 - TRBV18 CASSQGMNTEAFF TGTGCCAGCTCACAGGGGATGAACACTGAAGCTTTCTTT
- TRBJ2-3 TRBD2 TRBV10-3 CAISNTGTSSPTDTQYF TGTGCCATCAGTAACACCGGGACTAGCAGCCCCACCGATACGCAGTATTTT
medium-sized TRBJ1-3 TRBD1 TRBV5-1 CASSPDPGTAGNTIYF TGCGCCAGCAGCCCGGATCCCGGGACAGCTGGAAACACCATATATTTT
few TRBJ1-4 - TRBV7-8 CASSSVNEKLFF TGTGCCAGCAGCTCCGTTAATGAAAAACTGTTTTTT
- TRBJ2-3 - TRBV5-1 CASSLQDPTDTQYF TGCGCCAGCAGCTTGCAGGACCCCACAGATACGCAGTATTTT
- TRBJ2-3 TRBD2 TRBV5-1 CASTVGTYGGGDTQYF TGCGCCAGCACCGTAGGGACTTACGGGGGGGGAGATACGCAGTATTTT
- TRBJ1-3 - TRBV18 CASSDMAGALRNTIYF TGTGCCAGCTCGGACATGGCAGGAGCTTTGAGAAACACCATATATTTT
- TRBJ2-1 TRBD2 TRBV27 CASNTAGRYNEQFF TGTGCCAGCAATACAGCGGGAAGGTACAATGAGCAGTTCTTC
- TRBJ2-7 - TRBV27 CASSVNRVGEQYF TGTGCCAGCAGTGTCAACAGGGTTGGCGAGCAGTACTTC
- TRBJ1-5 - TRBV19 CASSIMAGRQPQHF TGTGCCAGTAGTATTATGGCAGGGAGACAGCCCCAGCATTTT
- TRBJ2-7 TRBD2 TRBV4-2 CASSPRTSGGGYEQYF TGTGCCAGCAGCCCCCGGACTAGCGGGGGGGGCTACGAGCAGTACTTC
few TRBJ1-1 TRBD1 TRBV6-5 CASSFNRDRNTEAFF TGTGCCAGCAGTTTCAACCGGGACAGAAACACTGAAGCTTTCTTT
- TRBJ1-4 - TRBV5-6 CASSRFEGEKLFF TGTGCCAGCAGCCGCTTCGAGGGCGAAAAACTGTTTTTT
- TRBJ2-7 - TRBV19 CASSRTPGLVFYEQYF TGTGCCAGTAGTAGGACCCCGGGACTGGTTTTCTACGAGCAGTACTTC
- TRBJ2-3 TRBD1 TRBV7-2 CASSRQQGLDTQYF TGTGCCAGCAGCCGTCAACAGGGGTTGGATACGCAGTATTTT
- TRBJ1-1 - TRBV27 CASSFSGNTEAFF TGTGCCAGCAGTTTTAGCGGGAACACTGAAGCTTTCTTT
- TRBJ1-5 TRBD1 TRBV2 CASREQGARGQPQHF TGTGCCAGCAGGGAACAGGGGGCGCGCGGTCAGCCCCAGCATTTT
few TRBJ1-1 - TRBV30 CAWSVLGREKTEAFF TGTGCCTGGAGTGTACTGGGCAGGGAGAAAACTGAAGCTTTCTTT
medium-sized TRBJ2-5 TRBD2 TRBV11-2 CASSLVGASGVYQETQYF TGTGCCAGCAGCCTAGTAGGGGCTAGCGGGGTGTACCAAGAGACCCAGTACTTC
- TRBJ1-1 - TRBV18 CASSNNRDSAFF TGTGCCAGCTCAAACAACAGGGATTCTGCTTTCTTT
few TRBJ1-5 - TRBV19 CASRPYSNQPQHF TGTGCCAGTAGACCGTATAGCAATCAGCCCCAGCATTTT
- TRBJ1-6 - TRBV7-9 CASSLGTDYSPLHF TGTGCCAGCAGCTTAGGGACAGATTATTCACCCCTCCACTTT
- TRBJ1-1 TRBD1 TRBV7-9 CASSHKQGLNTEAFF TGTGCCAGCAGCCACAAACAGGGGCTGAACACTGAAGCTTTCTTT
medium-sized TRBJ2-7 TRBD2 TRBV10-1 CASSESRLAGEQYF TGCGCCAGCAGTGAGTCGAGGCTAGCGGGTGAGCAGTACTTC
- TRBJ2-7 TRBD1 TRBV6-1 CASSRQGAEQYF TGTGCCAGCAGTCGACAGGGAGCCGAGCAGTACTTC
once TRBJ1-3 - TRBV5-6 CASSLMTGSSGNTIYF TGTGCCAGCAGCTTGATGACGGGGAGCTCTGGAAACACCATATATTTT
- TRBJ1-5 TRBD1 TRBV9 CASSRTGGADQPQHF TGTGCCAGCAGCCGGACAGGGGGCGCGGATCAGCCCCAGCATTTT
- TRBJ2-7 - TRBV11-2 CASSLGWGDEQYF TGTGCCAGCAGCTTAGGGTGGGGGGACGAGCAGTACTTC
- TRBJ1-1 - TRBV5-6 CASRRGNRAFF TGTGCCAGCAGGAGAGGGAACCGGGCTTTCTTT
- TRBJ2-2 - TRBV6-1 CASSEWFAGELFF TGTGCCAGCAGTGAATGGTTCGCCGGGGAGCTGTTTTTT
- TRBJ2-5 - TRBV14 CASSLRLPTYQETQYF TGTGCCAGCAGCTTACGGCTCCCGACCTACCAAGAGACCCAGTACTTC
- TRBJ2-3 - TRBV6-1 CASSNWDTVADTQYF TGTGCCAGCAGTAACTGGGACACGGTCGCAGATACGCAGTATTTT